The next 19 T cell receptor beta chains were all read from a single sample in a study of response to subunit inactivated influenza vaccine. In TCRdb, the RT-PCR reads were re-called with MiXCR into one record per CDR3 protein. The table lists about half a million distinct CDR3 sequences, 9.5% to 12% of them singletons. The source was PBMCs from blood, collected roughly 6 weeks after vaccination. These receptor sequences come from a middle-aged man who received an inactivated influenza vaccine.

The chain recombines TRBV30 with TRBJ2-1; D may be TRBD2 (6 bases). The length of the CDR3 is 12 residues. Germline assignment: CDR1 GTSNPN and CDR2 SVGIG (reference sequence). V was clipped by 0 bases and J by 12 bases, with 12 bases between them. The CDR3 spells CAWSVPGASQFF. Written as DNA, the CDR3 is TGTGCCTGGAGTGTTCCGGGAGCCTCGCAGTTCTTC. Filled out from reference TRBV30 and TRBJ2-1, the complete variable domain reads SQTIHQWPATLVQPVGSPLSLECTVEGTSNPNLYWYRQAAGRGLQLLFYSVGIGQISSEVPQNLSASRPQDRQFILSSKKLLLSDSGFYLCAWSVPGASQFFGPGTRLTVL.

This clonotype was counted at least ten times. This chain joins TRBV6-1 and TRBJ2-3; tentatively, D is TRBD2 (5 bases). Germline CDR1 and CDR2: MNHNS and SASEGT. The CDR3 extends over 13 amino acids. V was pared by 2 bases and J by 7 bases, with 10 bases between. CDR3: CASSELLDHTQYF. The CDR3, as DNA: TGTGCCAGCAGTGAACTACTAGACCATACGCAGTATTTT.

This clonotype was seen ten or more times. V and J are TRBV7-2 and TRBJ1-1; D call uncertain. The V gene lost 5 bases and the J gene lost 2 bases, with 9 bases spanning the gap. Germline assignment: CDR1 SGHTA and CDR2 FQGNSA. The CDR3 totals 13 residues. DNA of the CDR3: TGTGCCAGCAGCCTAGGGTATAACACTGAAGCTTTCTTT. It encodes CASSLGYNTEAFF.

J is TRBJ1-6 and V is TRBV12-3 or TRBV12-4; no clear D. The CDR3 sequence is 15 residues long. Trimming cost V 5 bases and J 0 bases, with 8 bases left between them. CDR3: CASSKSSSYNSPLHF. DNA of the CDR3: TGTGCCAGCAGTAAAAGCAGCTCCTATAATTCACCCCTCCACTTT.

This clonotype was seen only a few times. J is TRBJ1-6 and V is TRBV3-1; D call uncertain. Trimming took off 0 bases at V and 6 bases at J, with 9 bases between the two ends. The CDR3 totals 15 residues. The V gene's germline CDR1 is LGHDT and CDR2 YNNKEL (reference sequence). The chain's CDR3 is CASSQDHAPNSPLHF. The CDR3 DNA is TGTGCCAGCAGCCAAGACCATGCCCCTAATTCACCCCTCCACTTT.

V usage is TRBV7-9 and J usage is TRBJ1-6; no reliable D call. Trimming took off 6 bases at V and 10 bases at J, with 19 bases between the two ends. CDR3 size: 15 residues. The V gene's germline CDR1 is SEHNR and CDR2 FQNEAQ (reference sequence). CDR3: CASRRSGREGSPLHF. The CDR3 DNA sequence: TGTGCCAGCAGGCGAAGTGGGAGGGAAGGATCACCCCTCCACTTT.

This clonotype was picked up a small number of times. The chain carries TRBV28 and TRBJ2-2, with D possibly TRBD2 on 5 matching bases. V was shortened by 8 bases and J by 0 bases, with 13 bases between the two germline ends. The CDR3 covers 15 residues. Germline loops: CDR1 MDHEN, CDR2 SYDVKM. CDR3 sequence reads: CASAGIYTNTGELFF. CDR3 in DNA: TGTGCCAGCGCGGGCATCTACACGAACACCGGGGAGCTGTTTTTT.

This clonotype was recorded a few times. The rearrangement uses TRBV12-3 or TRBV12-4 and TRBJ2-1; D remains ambiguous. V was pared by 7 bases and J by 7 bases, with 23 bases between. The CDR3 consists of 16 residues. The CDR3 DNA is TGTGCCAGCACCGCCGGCGATAGGGCCTTCGGTAATGAGCAGTTCTTC. Translation: CASTAGDRAFGNEQFF.

The chain carries TRBV4-3 and TRBJ2-1, with D possibly TRBD2 on 5 matching bases. The CDR3 is 13 amino acids. Trimming shortened V by 5 bases and J by 9 bases, and 14 bases separated the two germline ends. Per the germline V gene, CDR1 is LGHNA and CDR2 is YSLEER. The CDR3 spells CASSYSGGSEQFF. The CDR3 DNA reads as TGCGCCAGCAGCTACAGTGGAGGCAGTGAGCAGTTCTTC.

This clonotype was found a few times. This rearrangement joins TRBV29-1 to TRBJ1-1, with TRBD1 identical over 9 bases. The CDR3 length is 15 residues. The V gene end was trimmed by 6 bases and the J gene end by 0 bases; junction bases not matched to a gene: 8. Germline assignment: CDR1 SQVTM and CDR2 ANQGSEA. The CDR3 loop reads CSVGKQGAVNTEAFF. The CDR3 bases are TGCAGCGTCGGTAAACAGGGGGCTGTGAACACTGAAGCTTTCTTT.

Only a few counts were recorded for this clonotype. V gene TRBV4-3 combines with J gene TRBJ2-3, with D perhaps matching TRBD1 or TRBD2 (5 bases each). In germline, CDR1 is LGHNA, CDR2 YSLEER. This CDR3 is built from 15 residues. Trimming removed 0 bases at V and 6 bases at J, with 13 bases between. The CDR3 is CASSQDWGKRDTQYF. The CDR3 DNA is TGCGCCAGCAGCCAAGACTGGGGGAAACGGGATACGCAGTATTTT.

V and J are TRBV11-2 and TRBJ2-7; 7 bases map to TRBD2. The CDR3 covers 18 residues. The J segment lost 2 bases and the V segment lost 4 bases, leaving 17 bases of the junction unmatched. CDR1 is SGHAT and CDR2 is FQNNGV in the germline V gene. CDR3 amino acids: CASSSPSRAGSTTYEQYF. CDR3 DNA: TGTGCCAGCAGCTCCCCTTCTCGAGCGGGGTCTACGACCTACGAGCAGTACTTC.

The V gene is TRBV20-1, the J gene TRBJ2-5, with D perhaps matching TRBD2 (5 bases). With 5 bases removed from V and 5 bases from J, the gap between germline ends came to 24 bases. CDR3 length equals 16 residues. The germline gives CDR1 DFQATT, CDR2 SNEGSKA (reference sequence). CDR3 region: CSAFRPGTRSGETQYF. Written as DNA, the CDR3 is TGCAGTGCTTTTCGGCCGGGAACTCGCTCGGGGGAGACCCAGTACTTC.

This clonotype was observed a handful of times. The chain links TRBV4-3 to TRBJ2-3, with 9 bases lining up with TRBD2. The V segment lost 1 base and the J segment 2 bases; nucleotides outside the gene matches: 10. The CDR3 is 18 amino acids. Germline-derived CDR1 and CDR2 are LGHNA and YSLEER. The CDR3: CASSQVGPAGGLTDTQYF. The CDR3 DNA is TGCGCCAGCAGCCAAGTGGGTCCAGCGGGGGGACTCACAGATACGCAGTATTTT.

This clonotype was counted only a few times. The chain uses TRBV5-6 and TRBJ2-5; 10 bases fit TRBD1. With 1 base clipped from V and 3 bases from J, the junction kept 3 bases outside the gene matches. CDR1 is SGHDT and CDR2 is YYEEEE in the germline V gene. CDR3 length: 15 amino acids. This CDR3 reads CASSLPGTGEETQYF. The CDR3 DNA follows: TGTGCCAGCAGCTTGCCGGGGACAGGGGAAGAGACCCAGTACTTC.

In this sample, this clonotype turned up a few times. The genes are TRBV3-1 and TRBJ1-2, with unresolved D. The V and J ends lost 1 base and 2 bases respectively, with 11 bases between them. CDR3 length: 15 residues. Germline CDR1 reads LGHDT; CDR2 reads YNNKEL (reference sequence). For the CDR3, the DNA is TGTGCCAGCAGCCAAGCATTCGGCGGAAACTATGGCTACACCTTC. This translates into CASSQAFGGNYGYTF.

In its sample, this clonotype was seen a few times. The gene calls are TRBV5-1 and TRBJ1-1; D unclear. There are 13 residues in the CDR3. V lost 4 bases and J lost 0, with 7 bases in between. Looked up from germline, CDR1 is SGHRS and CDR2 is YFSETQ. The DNA of the CDR3 is TGCGCCAGCAGCAACCGATTGAACACTGAAGCTTTCTTT. Residues: CASSNRLNTEAFF.

In its sample, this clonotype was seen a few times. The V call is TRBV5-1, the J call TRBJ2-3; perhaps TRBD2 as D (5 bases). There are 15 residues in the CDR3. The germline CDR1 and CDR2 sequences are SGHRS and YFSETQ. V was cut by 0 bases and J by 2 bases, with 10 bases left in between. The CDR3 sequence is CASSLVPGLTDTQYF. In DNA form, the CDR3 reads TGCGCCAGCAGCTTGGTTCCAGGACTCACAGATACGCAGTATTTT.

This clonotype was detected ten times or more. The V gene is TRBV5-1, the J gene TRBJ1-5; possibly TRBD1 for D (5 bases). This CDR3 contains 15 residues. Trimming took 1 base from V and 3 from J, leaving 11 bases between them. CDR1 and CDR2 (germline): SGHRS, YFSETQ. This chain's CDR3 is CASSLRPGSNQPQHF. Here the CDR3 DNA reads TGCGCCAGCAGCTTGCGTCCAGGGTCCAATCAGCCCCAGCATTTT.